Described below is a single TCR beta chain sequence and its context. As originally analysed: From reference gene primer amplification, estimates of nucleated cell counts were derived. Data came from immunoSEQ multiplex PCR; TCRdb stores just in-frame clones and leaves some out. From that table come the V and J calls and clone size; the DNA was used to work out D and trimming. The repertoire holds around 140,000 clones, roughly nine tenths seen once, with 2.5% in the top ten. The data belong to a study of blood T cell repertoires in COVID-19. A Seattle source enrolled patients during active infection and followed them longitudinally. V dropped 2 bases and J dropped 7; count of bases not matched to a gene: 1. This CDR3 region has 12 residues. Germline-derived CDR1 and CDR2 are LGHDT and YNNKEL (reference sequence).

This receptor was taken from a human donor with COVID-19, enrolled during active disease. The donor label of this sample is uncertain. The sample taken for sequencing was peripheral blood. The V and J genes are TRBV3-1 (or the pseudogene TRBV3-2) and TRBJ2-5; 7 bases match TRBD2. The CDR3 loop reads CASSQSGGTQYF. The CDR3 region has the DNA TGTGCCAGCAGCCAATCGGGAGGGACCCAGTACTTC.